This T cell receptor (beta chain) was profiled in a study of blood T cell repertoires in COVID-19. In the study overall: In each case, the material was cDNA or gDNA derived from T cells, B-cell-depleted T cells, or PBMCs.

Unmatched junction bases numbered 8, after V lost 8 bases and J lost 6 bases. The CDR3 contains 13 residues. Germline V gene lookup returns CDR1 ENHRY and CDR2 SYGVKD. Authors' data handling: Estimation of nucleated cell counts relied on the amplification of reference gene primers. Sequenced by immunoSEQ multiplex PCR; TCRdb stores in-frame clones only, minus some. Clonal size and the V and J genes are those of that table, whereas D and trimming came from the DNA. Of over 90,000 clones listed, about 85% are singletons. This chain joins TRBV10-3 and TRBJ2-3; 7 bases are shared with TRBD1. Sample: peripheral blood. The receptor's source is a man in his fifties in a cohort sampled during active COVID-19. The CDR3 protein is CAIETGSSDTQYF. The CDR3 region has the DNA TGTGCCATCGAGACAGGGTCATCGGATACGCAGTATTTT.